This TCR beta chain was captured in a study of T cells in Graves' hyperthyroidism and ophthalmopathy (dated by TCRdb to about 2019). Describing the broader study: Peripheral blood samples were taken at the time of initial diagnosis, prior to any treatment. Prospective prediction of ophthalmopathy was tested in an independent validation cohort of 18 to 20 hyperthyroidism patients and 15 to 17 patients who later progressed to ophthalmopathy. To identify TCR V-J signatures that set the groups apart, the researchers used a discovery cohort of about a hundred patients, made up of some 41 with Graves' ophthalmopathy and 57 with stable Graves' hyperthyroidism. The 75 to 100 discovery patients were randomly split 7:3 into training and test sets. Thyroid tissue and blood T-cell repertoires from roughly 6 Graves' hyperthyroidism patients were also compared in the study. Following sampling, methimazole starting at 30 mg daily was given to hyperthyroidism patients, and high-dose intravenous methylprednisolone was given to ophthalmopathy patients. The paper reports TCR Vbeta CDR3 sequencing of some 140 peripheral blood samples: around 45 ophthalmopathy, fewer than 80 hyperthyroidism and approximately 17 progressor patients. The study at large found these results: No statistical method was used to fix the sample size in advance, and group allocation was not hidden from the investigators. During validation, the model predicted progression to ophthalmopathy a median of about 6.5 months ahead of onset, with more than 60% sensitivity and around 73% specificity. Blood samples also contained most of the expanded thyroid clonotypes (frequency above 0.001), which suggests that blood repertoires may reflect thyroid immune responses. A 13 V-J signature model separated ophthalmopathy from stable hyperthyroidism, with over 85% sensitivity and about 81% specificity in cross-validation and 80%/75% in testing.

The CDR1 and CDR2 encoded by the germline V gene are MNHNS and SASEGT. The CDR3 sequence holds 13 residues, the cysteine and phenylalanine included. Kept here is only the CDR3 DNA, which spans 39 bases and is read in frame from base 1. V is shortened by 5 bases, J by 6 bases, and the region joining them spans 11 bases. Hyperthyroidism patients were newly diagnosed, had a disease duration of under 2 months, and were aged 18 to 65 years. Patients with uncontrolled infections, other autoimmune diseases, pregnancy or lactation were excluded. Diagnoses relied on clinical symptoms, serum thyroxine and TRAb, thyroid ultrasound and orbital computed tomography. For progressor patients, blood was drawn at the first diagnosis of hyperthyroidism, before any ophthalmopathy symptoms had appeared. Ficoll-Paque density gradient centrifugation was used to isolate PBMCs from approximately 10 ml of fresh peripheral blood. Progressor patients were defined as those initially diagnosed with Graves' hyperthyroidism in whom ophthalmopathy developed during follow-up. Total RNA was extracted with Trizol reagent, and quality was checked on an Agilent 2100 Bioanalyzer.

Amplification of TCR beta CDR3 regions was carried out from RNA transcripts. The first round of RT-PCR for the TCR CDR3 was performed with the HTBI primer set and the Qiagen OneStep RT-PCR kit. A second multiplex PCR round built the libraries, followed by size selection and purification. Sequencing of the libraries was done on an Illumina HiSeq2000 using paired-end 100 bp reads. In the authors' own workflow: Raw data were processed with SOAPnuke, discarding reads with adapters, uncalled bases, mean Phred below 15, or no exact constant-primer or identifier match. High-quality paired reads were merged with COPE v1.2.5, and unique nucleotide sequences were defined as clonotypes. MiTCR v1.1 was used to align the clonotypes against IMGT TRBV, TRBD and TRBJ reference segments. The analysis included only V-J combinations with a frequency above 0.0001, which together covered roughly 99% of the repertoires. The TCS score was defined as F50 (clonal expansion) divided by E x V (chaos), with BLOSUM62-based TCRdist calculated between CDR3 peptides within each V-J. Welch's t-statistics and random forest reduced fewer than 550 V-J features to around 14, which were used in a naive Bayes classifier (R e1071). TCRdb's own reprocessing of the public reads used fastp at Q25 and MiXCR and kept productive beta chains. Rows are combined by CDR3 protein, so each entry shows the most common genes and DNA. The V and J calls and clone size come from TCRdb's table, not from the authors' own analysis. Recorded for this sample are a few hundred thousand distinct CDR3 sequences; 13% to 15% of them occurred a single time. The top ten constitute less than 15% of the sample.

A note on this clonotype: There is no known antigen for this receptor. Per-nucleotide qualities are absent, and no much larger clonotype sits a single base away.

The TCR sequence derives from a middle-aged woman with Graves' hyperthyroidism that later progressed to Graves' ophthalmopathy. The chain is encoded by TRBV6-1 joined to TRBJ2-1; there is no confident call for the D gene. Sequencing was performed on blood. Here is the DNA: TGTGCCAGCAGTCCCATTCGAGGCAATGAGCAGTTCTTC. It encodes CASSPIRGNEQFF.